The 22 T cell receptor beta chains below come from one sample, sequenced in a study of T-cell reconstitution after alpha-beta-depleted transplantation in children. Unique molecular identifiers were used to barcode this TCRbeta library. A single record per CDR3 protein comes from TCRdb applying MiXCR to the PCR reads. The table includes about a million distinct CDR3 sequences, about 30% detected once. The sample consisted of PBMCs, mostly from graft donor cells, taken 360 days after TCRalphabeta/CD19-depleted stem cell transplant. The receptors were sampled from a boy in the first two years of life who had a stem cell transplant for SCID, so the T cells may come from the graft donor.

This clonotype was seen only a few times. V is TRBV5-5 and J is TRBJ1-5; possibly TRBD1 for D (6 bases). CDR3 length: 16 residues. V lost 0 bases and J lost 4, with 14 bases in between. The germline V gene has CDR1 SGHKS and CDR2 YYEKEE (reference sequence). CDR3 amino acids: CASSLDRVGPNQPQHF. The DNA of the CDR3 is TGTGCCAGCAGCTTGGACAGGGTGGGTCCAAATCAGCCCCAGCATTTT.

V and J are TRBV11-2 and TRBJ2-1; 12 bases align to TRBD2. V shed 1 base and J 9 bases; nucleotides not matched to a gene: 7. This CDR3 is built from 16 residues. Germline V gene lookup returns CDR1 SGHAT and CDR2 FQNNGV. The CDR3 nucleotides read TGTGCCAGCAGCTTAGGTCTAGCGGGGGGGCCGAGTGAGCAGTTCTTC. Amino acids: CASSLGLAGGPSEQFF.

CDR3 coding DNA: TGTGCCAGCAGCACAATAGCGGGGGGCCGCGATGAGCAGTTCTTC. Protein product: CASSTIAGGRDEQFF. The chain joins TRBV6-1 to TRBJ2-1; 10 positions match TRBD2. The CDR3 contains 15 residues. Germline CDR1 reads MNHNS; CDR2 reads SASEGT. V was pared by 6 bases and J by 8 bases, with 10 bases of the junction left unmatched.

The J gene is TRBJ2-3, the V gene TRBV5-8; the match to TRBD1 covers 8 bases. The CDR3 has 16 amino acids. The V gene end was trimmed by 4 bases and the J gene end by 3 bases; junction bases not matched to a gene: 10. Germline V gene sequence: CDR1 SGHTS, CDR2 YDEGEE. As DNA, the CDR3 is TGTGCCAGCAGCCCTGGGACAGGAATTGGTACAGATACGCAGTATTTT. It encodes CASSPGTGIGTDTQYF.

This chain joins TRBV28 and TRBJ2-7, with D perhaps matching TRBD2 (5 bases). The CDR3 has 12 amino acids. Germline-derived CDR1 and CDR2 are MDHEN and SYDVKM. V was pared by 5 bases and J by 10 bases, with 15 bases between. CDR3 amino acids: CASSDGSQGQYF. The CDR3 DNA is TGTGCCAGCAGTGATGGGAGCCAAGGACAGTACTTC. Together with reference TRBV28 and TRBJ2-7, the CDR3 gives the full variable domain: DVKVTQSSRYLVKRTGEKVFLECVQDMDHENMFWYRQDPGLGLRLIYFSYDVKMKEKGDIPEGYSVSREKKERFSLILESASTNQTSMYLCASSDGSQGQYFGPGTRLTVT.

This clonotype has only a few counts. This chain links TRBV6-5 with TRBJ1-1; D gene uncertain. V was shortened by 3 bases and J by 4 bases, with 18 bases between the two germline ends. Looked up from germline, CDR1 is MNHEY and CDR2 is SVGAGI. This CDR3 contains 16 residues. In DNA form, the CDR3 reads TGTGCCAGCAGTTATAGGATGAGGGTATGGGGCACTGAAGCTTTCTTT. As protein: CASSYRMRVWGTEAFF.

The chain couples TRBV5-1 to TRBJ1-4; TRBD1 matches 10 bases. The CDR3 has 15 residues. V lost 3 bases and J lost 8; bases outside the gene matches: 7. Germline assignment: CDR1 SGHRS and CDR2 YFSETQ. The CDR3 is CASSSGTGVREKLFF. The CDR3 DNA reads TGCGCCAGCAGCTCCGGGACAGGGGTTCGGGAAAAACTGTTTTTT.

This clonotype was picked up a small number of times. This chain joins TRBV9 and TRBJ2-5; D remains unclear. V shed 0 bases and J shed 5 bases, with 8 bases lying between them. The CDR3 is 13 amino acids. Germline V lookup: CDR1 SGDLS, CDR2 YYNGEE. In DNA, the CDR3 is TGTGCCAGCAGCGTAGAGTCATCGGAGACCCAGTACTTC. This encodes CASSVESSETQYF. Looking up the rest from reference TRBV9 and TRBJ2-5 gives the full variable domain: DSGVTQTPKHLITATGQRVTLRCSPRSGDLSVYWYQQSLDQGLQFLIQYYNGEERAKGNILERFSAQQFPDLHSELNLSSLELGDSALYFCASSVESSETQYFGPGTRLLVL.

The V gene is TRBV12-3 or TRBV12-4, the J gene TRBJ2-7; TRBD1 or TRBD2 may be the D gene (5 bases each). The V gene lost 6 bases and the J gene lost 4 bases, with 16 bases spanning the gap. The CDR3 contains 14 residues. CDR3 residues: CASSPGTREYEQYF. The CDR3 DNA reads TGTGCCAGCAGCCCCGGGACCCGAGAATACGAGCAGTACTTC.

The gene calls are TRBV6-2 or TRBV6-3 and TRBJ2-5; D uncertain. Germline-derived CDR1 and CDR2 are MNHEY and SVGEGT. V lost 2 bases and J lost 5, with 12 bases in between. The CDR3 totals 14 residues. CDR3 bases: TGTGCCAGCAGTTACCGTGAGGATGGGGAGACCCAGTACTTC. Its protein product is CASSYREDGETQYF.

The rearrangement uses TRBV11-2 and TRBJ1-3; D remains ambiguous. In germline, CDR1 is SGHAT, CDR2 FQNNGV. This CDR3 has 16 amino acids. With 1 base removed from V and 0 bases from J, the gap between germline ends came to 10 bases. The CDR3 is CASSLVKLSSGNTIYF. The CDR3 DNA sequence: TGTGCCAGCAGCTTAGTGAAGTTGAGCTCTGGAAACACCATATATTTT.

The chain employs TRBV12-3 or TRBV12-4 and TRBJ2-3, with 9 bases fitting TRBD1. Unmatched junction bases numbered 15, after V lost 3 bases and J lost 2 bases. The CDR3 extends over 19 amino acids. The CDR3 protein is CASSFDSRTGTGYTDTQYF. As DNA, the CDR3 is TGTGCCAGCAGTTTTGATTCTCGTACGGGGACAGGGTACACAGATACGCAGTATTTT.

The rearrangement uses TRBV12-5 and TRBJ2-1; weak D call: TRBD1 (6 bases). Germline CDR1 LGHNT, CDR2 FRNRAP. Trimming took off 6 bases at V and 6 bases at J, with 9 bases between the two ends. CDR3 length: 12 amino acids. This CDR3 reads CASGPGVNEQFF. In nucleotides, the CDR3 is TGTGCTAGTGGGCCAGGGGTCAATGAGCAGTTCTTC.

The chain couples TRBV27 to TRBJ2-7, with D perhaps matching TRBD1 (5 bases). V shed 4 bases and J shed 2 bases, with 18 bases lying between them. The CDR3 runs to 16 residues. Germline-derived CDR1 and CDR2 are MNHEY and SMNVEV (reference sequence). The chain's CDR3 is CASSSSRVSRTYEQYF. The DNA of the CDR3 is TGTGCCAGCAGTTCCTCCAGGGTCTCCCGCACCTACGAGCAGTACTTC.

There are many counts of this clonotype. The chain is built from TRBV20-1 and TRBJ2-7; D gene unclear. Looked up from germline, CDR1 is DFQATT and CDR2 is SNEGSKA (reference sequence). The length of the CDR3 is 13 residues. The V and J ends lost 0 bases and 1 base respectively, with 7 bases between them. This chain's CDR3 is CSAREPSSYEQYF. The CDR3 nucleotides read TGCAGTGCTAGAGAGCCCTCATCCTACGAGCAGTACTTC.

The chain has TRBV9 and TRBJ2-4; D is unclear. The CDR3 runs to 10 residues. Germline CDR1 reads SGDLS; CDR2 reads YYNGEE. Trimming pared 3 bases from V and 5 bases from J, leaving 0 bases between. The CDR3 region is CASSENIQYF. In DNA form, the CDR3 reads TGTGCCAGCAGCGAAAACATTCAGTACTTC.

The V call is TRBV10-2, the J call TRBJ2-7; D is uncertain. The germline V gene encodes CDR1 WSHSY and CDR2 SAAADI. CDR3 length: 11 amino acids. Trimming stripped 7 bases from V and 8 bases from J, with 12 bases between. CDR3 nucleotides: TGCGCCAGCAAAGCCATCGGGCAGCAGTACTTC. It is translated as CASKAIGQQYF.

The chain uses TRBV12-3 or TRBV12-4 and TRBJ1-1, with D unclear. Trimming pared 2 bases from V and 4 bases from J, leaving 17 bases between. There are 16 residues in the CDR3. CDR3 DNA: TGTGCCAGCAGTTTAACGGCCCCGGGTCGAGTCACTGAAGCTTTCTTT. It is translated as CASSLTAPGRVTEAFF.

CDR3 in DNA: TGCAGCGTTGACCCCTCGAACACTGAAGCTTTCTTT. Translating it yields CSVDPSNTEAFF. This sequence joins TRBV29-1 and TRBJ1-1, with D uncertain. The length of the CDR3 is 12 residues. Trimming shortened V by 3 bases and J by 1 base, and 6 bases separated the two germline ends. The germline CDR1 and CDR2 sequences are SQVTM and ANQGSEA.

There are a few counts of this clonotype. This sequence joins TRBV10-3 and TRBJ2-7, with D unresolved. CDR3 length: 15 residues. From germline, CDR1 is ENHRY and CDR2 SYGVKD. With 6 bases removed from V and 0 bases from J, the gap between germline ends came to 15 bases. The DNA of the CDR3 is TGTGCCATCAGCAAAACAGCTTCGAGCTCCTACGAGCAGTACTTC. This sequence encodes CAISKTASSSYEQYF.

The chain employs TRBV11-2 and TRBJ2-5, with 7 bases identical to TRBD2. CDR1 and CDR2 (germline): SGHAT, FQNNGV. The CDR3 spans 15 residues. After removal of 5 bases from V and 5 bases from J, the junction contained 11 bases not matched to a gene. The CDR3: CASSDLQGREETQYF. As DNA, the CDR3 is TGTGCCAGCAGCGACCTCCAAGGGAGGGAGGAGACCCAGTACTTC.

The chain employs TRBV3-1 and TRBJ2-1; no firm D call. V gave up 0 bases and J gave up 4 bases, with 10 bases separating them. Germline CDR1 reads LGHDT; CDR2 reads YNNKEL (reference sequence). CDR3 length equals 15 residues. The CDR3 DNA reads TGTGCCAGCAGCCAAGATACCCTTCCGTACAATGAGCAGTTCTTC. Protein: CASSQDTLPYNEQFF.